The clone carrying this T cell receptor beta chain was counted a few times. The antigen is undetermined. The sample originates from a study of T-cell reconstitution after alpha-beta-depleted transplantation in children. General study findings and limits: Reportedly, alpha-beta T cells present about two months post-transplant originated from several hundred expanded clones of graft origin. The authors attributed T-cell counts and diversity one year after transplant mostly to newly produced T cells.

Molecular barcoding with unique molecular identifiers was used for the TCRbeta library. TCRdb reprocessed the PCR reads via MiXCR and lists one record per CDR3 protein. The data contain about 610,000 distinct CDR3 sequences, roughly 27% of them singletons. Germline CDR1 reads SGHAT; CDR2 reads FQDESV (reference sequence). The CDR3 contains 15 residues. Trimming took 5 bases from V and 0 from J; bases not matched to a gene: 1. The receptor was derived from a boy under three years old with Wiskott-Aldrich syndrome, due to receive a stem cell transplant. V gene TRBV11-1 combines with J gene TRBJ2-2; the match to TRBD1 covers 9 bases. The sample here was PBMCs, taken before TCRalphabeta/CD19-depleted stem cell transplant. The CDR3 DNA follows: TGTGCCAGCAGCGGACAGGGGTCGAACACCGGGGAGCTGTTTTTT. It encodes CASSGQGSNTGELFF.